Presented here are 17 T cell receptor beta chains from one specimen sequenced in a study of cytomegalovirus exposure and HLA in healthy donors (dated by TCRdb to about 2017). The library was made by the immunoSEQ multiplex PCR assay. For the multiplex PCR, a mixture combining 60 forward primers for TCR Vbeta segments and 13 reverse primers for TCR Jbeta segments was used. The clones in this table, taken by TCRdb from immuneACCESS, are in-frame only. Not every clone is retained; where verified, under half of the shortfall comes from an unresolved V gene, and the cause of the rest is unknown. The sample has approximately 120,000 clones on record, 10% to 13% of them singletons. In total, the top ten clones hold approximately 4.4% of the sample. Sequencing was carried out using PBMCs. These TCRs come from a young woman in good health and CMV-seropositive.

A few counts support this clone. The V gene is TRBV21-1, the J gene TRBJ2-3; TRBD2 reflects the table's D call only, with no check against the DNA. TRBV21-1 is termed a pseudogene. The CDR3 totals 17 residues. CDR3 DNA sequence: TGTGCCAGCAGCACCGTAGCAGCGGGAGGGCCGGGAGATACGCAGTATTTT. It specifies CASSTVAAGGPGDTQYF.

This clone came up a few times. The CDR3 DNA reads TGTGCCAGCAGTCGGTTTCGGGACTGGTACCTCGTTGCGGCCAACGTCCTGACTTTC. Translated, it gives CASSRFRDWYLVAANVLTF. V gene TRBV28 combines with J gene TRBJ2-6; tentative D call: TRBD2 (6 bases). Germline V CDR1 and CDR2: MDHEN, SYDVKM. Trimming removed 5 bases from V and 6 bases from J, with 26 bases in between. The CDR3 is made up of 19 amino acids.

In its sample, this clone was seen a few times. CDR3 DNA sequence: TGTGCCAGCAGTCCGATACTAAGAGGGACAGGCGAGCAGTACTTC. It specifies CASSPILRGTGEQYF. J is TRBJ2-7 and V is TRBV25-1, with 8 bases matching TRBD1. After removal of 5 bases from V and 6 bases from J, the junction contained 12 bases not matched to a gene. From germline, CDR1 is MGHDK and CDR2 SYGVNS. This CDR3 is built from 15 residues.

This clone was observed a handful of times. The chain carries TRBV19 and TRBJ1-2; unclear D gene. V lost 7 bases and J 8 bases, leaving 17 bases between the germline ends. CDR1 is LNHDA, CDR2 SQIVND, per germline (reference sequence). The CDR3 has 13 amino acids. Here the CDR3 reads CASKGLGAAGYTF. CDR3 bases: TGTGCCAGTAAGGGCCTGGGAGCGGCAGGCTACACCTTC.

This clone has only a few counts. This rearrangement joins TRBV19 to TRBJ1-2; 7 bases map to TRBD1. The CDR3 runs to 15 residues. With 3 bases clipped from V and 2 bases from J, the junction kept 6 bases outside the gene matches. The germline V gene has CDR1 LNHDA and CDR2 SQIVND (reference sequence). Here the CDR3 reads CASSILTGANYGYTF. For the CDR3, the DNA is TGTGCCAGTAGTATCCTCACAGGGGCAAACTATGGCTACACCTTC.

The genes are TRBV7-6 and TRBJ2-7, with 8 bases identical to TRBD2. The length of the CDR3 is 15 residues. Germline lookup yields CDR1 SGHVS and CDR2 FNYEAQ. V shed 4 bases, J shed 2 bases, and the junction held 7 bases outside the gene matches. Here the CDR3 DNA reads TGTGCCAGCAGCTCGTCGGCGGGAGGTACCTACGAGCAGTACTTC. This sequence encodes CASSSSAGGTYEQYF.

This clone came up a few times. DNA of the CDR3: TGTGCCAGCTCACCTAGACAGAGACAGGGAGAAGCTTTCTTT. Translating it yields CASSPRQRQGEAFF. The rearrangement links TRBV18 to TRBJ1-1, with 7 bases that match TRBD1. J was trimmed by 8 bases and V by 3 bases; bases with no gene match: 9. This CDR3 has 14 residues. Germline V gene sequence: CDR1 KGHSH, CDR2 LQKENI.

The sample holds a few counts of this clone. The rearrangement joins TRBV7-2 to TRBJ2-7; 12 bases are shared with TRBD2. Germline CDR1 SGHTA, CDR2 FQGNSA. V shed 4 bases and J 2 bases; nucleotides not matched to a gene: 3. The CDR3 is 15 residues long. CDR3 DNA sequence: TGTGCCAGCAGCTCCAGACTAGCGGGAGCCTACGAGCAGTACTTC. It encodes CASSSRLAGAYEQYF.

This clone turned up a few times. J is TRBJ2-1 and V is TRBV29-1, with 11 bases that match TRBD2. V lost 5 bases, J lost 10 bases, and 10 bases stayed unmatched. This CDR3 has 14 residues. Per the germline V gene, CDR1 is SQVTM and CDR2 is ANQGSEA. CDR3 residues: CSVTSGGDLEEQFF. The CDR3 DNA is TGCAGCGTTACTAGCGGGGGAGATCTCGAGGAGCAGTTCTTC.

Comments on this clone: The junction departs from germline at one end; a sequencing error may be responsible. The chain employs TRBV28 and TRBJ2-5; 7 positions agree with TRBD2. Germline CDR1 is MDHEN and CDR2 is SYDVKM. There are 15 residues in the CDR3. In nucleotides, the CDR3 is TGTGCCGGCAGTTTGGGGCTAGCGGTCCAAGAGACCCAGTACTTC. It yields the protein CAGSLGLAVQETQYF.

This clone was seen a few times. V gene TRBV5-1 combines with J gene TRBJ2-7; a weak D match, TRBD2 (5 bases). The V end lost 3 bases, the J end lost 12 bases, and 22 bases lay between the germline ends. The CDR3 loop spans 14 amino acids. The germline gives CDR1 SGHRS, CDR2 YFSETQ. The CDR3 loop is CASSSDSQHVGLYF. CDR3 sequence (DNA): TGCGCCAGCAGCTCGGACTCTCAACATGTGGGGTTGTACTTC.

The chain is built from TRBV5-1 and TRBJ1-4; 9 positions agree with TRBD1. Trimming at V came to 4 bases and at J to 8 bases, leaving 12 bases not matched to a gene. Germline V gene sequence: CDR1 SGHRS, CDR2 YFSETQ. The CDR3 contains 16 residues. CDR3 in amino acids: CASSIGQGQRGEKLFF. The CDR3 DNA reads as TGCGCCAGCAGCATCGGACAGGGGCAGCGGGGAGAAAAACTGTTTTTT.

This clone was detected a few times. This chain connects TRBV28 to TRBJ1-4, with 7 nucleotides matching TRBD1. This CDR3 is built from 15 residues. CDR1 MDHEN and CDR2 SYDVKM come from the germline V gene. J was trimmed by 3 bases and V by 7 bases; bases with no gene match: 8. The CDR3 coding sequence is TGTGCCAGCAACACTGGACAGGCACCTAATGAAAAACTGTTTTTT. This gives the protein CASNTGQAPNEKLFF.

V is TRBV2 and J is TRBJ2-1; 9 positions match TRBD2. Germline V gene data show CDR1 as SNHLY and CDR2 as FYNNEI. V lost 6 bases and J lost 0; bases outside the gene matches: 6. This CDR3 spans 16 amino acids. This chain's CDR3 is CASRSIAGVSYNEQFF. DNA for the CDR3: TGTGCCAGCAGAAGCATAGCGGGAGTCTCCTACAATGAGCAGTTCTTC. The whole variable domain, filled in from reference TRBV2 and TRBJ2-1, reads EPEVTQTPSHQVTQMGQEVILRCVPISNHLYFYWYRQILGQKVEFLVSFYNNEISEKSEIFDDQFSVERPDGSNFTLKIRSTKLEDSAMYFCASRSIAGVSYNEQFFGPGTRLTVL.

The chain links TRBV6-6 to TRBJ2-1; D is possibly TRBD1 (5 bases). The germline V gene has CDR1 MNHNY and CDR2 SVGAGI (reference sequence). The CDR3 loop spans 13 amino acids. The V end lost 6 bases, the J end lost 6 bases, and 12 bases lay between the germline ends. The CDR3 DNA reads TGTGCCAGCAGCAGGGATCTGATCAATGAGCAGTTCTTC. It is translated as CASSRDLINEQFF.

The chain is built from TRBV9 and TRBJ2-2; possible D gene TRBD2, 5 bases. V dropped 2 bases and J dropped 6 bases, with 17 bases sitting between them. This CDR3 contains 16 residues. From germline, CDR1 is SGDLS and CDR2 YYNGEE. CDR3 DNA sequence: TGTGCCAGCAGCGTTGGAGCCCTTAGCGTAGCCGGGGAGCTGTTTTTT. It yields the protein CASSVGALSVAGELFF.

This clone was seen a handful of times. Germline is not matched at one junction end, which may reflect a read error. This sequence joins TRBV7-7 and TRBJ2-3; a possible D gene is TRBD2 (5 bases). The CDR3 has 16 amino acids. Per germline, CDR1 SSHAT and CDR2 FNYEAQ (reference sequence). CDR3 protein: CASSPIDVGMGNTQYF. The CDR3 coding sequence is TGTGCTAGCAGCCCTATAGACGTCGGGATGGGGAATACGCAGTATTTT.